This is a list of T cell receptor beta chains from one sample in a study of T-cell memory formation after mild COVID-19. TCRdb reprocessed the 5' RACE reads with MiXCR, giving one entry per CDR3 protein. The repertoire holds 350,000 or so distinct CDR3 sequences, over 10% seen once, with 20% to 25% in the top ten. Sequencing input: PBMCs or a T cell subset sorted from them (not recorded which). These receptors originate from a man aged 18 to 29 who had mild COVID-19 (a few samples of this study predate the infection). Cell type and time point are not known. The CDR3 runs from the conserved cysteine through the conserved F or W. A D gene is named only where the DNA matches it firmly. Where a row states a size, it is once, few, many or the class of an expanded clone; other rows omit it.

v_call,clone_size,d_call,j_call,cdr3_nt,cdr3_aa
TRBV27,few,-,TRBJ2-7,TGTGCCACCACTGGGGGGCTAAGGCACGAGCAGTACTTC,CATTGGLRHEQYF
TRBV11-1,-,-,TRBJ2-6,TGTGCCAGCAGCTTATGGGGGGGGCCTGGGGCCAACGTCCTGACTTTC,CASSLWGGPGANVLTF
TRBV5-1,many,-,TRBJ2-5,TGCGCCAGCAGACGATCTGCAGGAGAGACCCAGTACTTC,CASRRSAGETQYF
TRBV5-1,-,-,TRBJ1-2,TGCGCCAGCAGAGCACCGGGACGGGACTACACCTTC,CASRAPGRDYTF
TRBV10-3,once,TRBD1,TRBJ2-2,TGTGCCATCAGTGAGCGACAGGGTTTTCCCGGGGAGCTGTTTTTT,CAISERQGFPGELFF
TRBV20-1,-,-,TRBJ1-1,TGCAGTGCTACGAGCAGGGGATTGACTGAAGCTTTCTTT,CSATSRGLTEAFF
TRBV12-3/TRBV12-4,few,-,TRBJ2-1,TGTGCCAGCAGTTTGGGCCCAAAAAATGAGCAGTTCTTC,CASSLGPKNEQFF
TRBV6-5,few,-,TRBJ1-4,TGTGCCAGCAGACCGGCGGGAGGGCTGGAAAAACTGTTTTTT,CASRPAGGLEKLFF
TRBV6-5,many,-,TRBJ2-2,TGTGCCAGCAGTTACGCAGGGTCCGGGGAGCTGTTTTTT,CASSYAGSGELFF
TRBV19,-,-,TRBJ1-5,TGTGCCAGTAGTGACAGGTTAAATCAGCCCCAGCATTTT,CASSDRLNQPQHF
TRBV3-1,-,-,TRBJ1-1,TGTGCCAGCAGCCATCACGGCCTCGTCACTGAAGCTTTCTTT,CASSHHGLVTEAFF
TRBV5-1,-,-,TRBJ2-3,TGCGCCACTACAGGACAGTCTAGCACAGATACGCAGTATTTT,CATTGQSSTDTQYF
TRBV11-1,-,TRBD1,TRBJ1-6,TGTGCCAGCAGCTATTCGACAGGGGCCTATAATTCACCCCTCCACTTT,CASSYSTGAYNSPLHF
TRBV5-1,few,TRBD2,TRBJ2-4,TGCGCCAGCAGCCTAGCCGGGAGGGGAGACATTCAGTACTTC,CASSLAGRGDIQYF
TRBV7-9,-,TRBD1,TRBJ2-2,TGTGCCAGCAGCCCTGCCCAGGGGGCGAACACCGGGGAGCTGTTTTTT,CASSPAQGANTGELFF
TRBV20-1,few,-,TRBJ2-2,TGCAGTGCCGCCGACGGGTACACCGGGGAGCTGTTTTTT,CSAADGYTGELFF
TRBV7-3,-,-,TRBJ1-1,TGTGCCAGCAGCTTCGGCGAAGGCACTGAAGCTTTCTTT,CASSFGEGTEAFF
TRBV7-8,many,TRBD1,TRBJ2-5,TGTGCCAGCAGCGACCGGACAGGTAGAGAGACCCAGTACTTC,CASSDRTGRETQYF
TRBV4-1,-,TRBD1,TRBJ2-3,TGCGCCAGCAGCCAAGATGAAGGGGGCCCAGATACGCAGTATTTT,CASSQDEGGPDTQYF
TRBV6-2/TRBV6-3,few,TRBD2,TRBJ2-7,TGTGCCAGCAGCCGGAACGGACGCGGGGGTTCCTACGAGCAGTACTTC,CASSRNGRGGSYEQYF